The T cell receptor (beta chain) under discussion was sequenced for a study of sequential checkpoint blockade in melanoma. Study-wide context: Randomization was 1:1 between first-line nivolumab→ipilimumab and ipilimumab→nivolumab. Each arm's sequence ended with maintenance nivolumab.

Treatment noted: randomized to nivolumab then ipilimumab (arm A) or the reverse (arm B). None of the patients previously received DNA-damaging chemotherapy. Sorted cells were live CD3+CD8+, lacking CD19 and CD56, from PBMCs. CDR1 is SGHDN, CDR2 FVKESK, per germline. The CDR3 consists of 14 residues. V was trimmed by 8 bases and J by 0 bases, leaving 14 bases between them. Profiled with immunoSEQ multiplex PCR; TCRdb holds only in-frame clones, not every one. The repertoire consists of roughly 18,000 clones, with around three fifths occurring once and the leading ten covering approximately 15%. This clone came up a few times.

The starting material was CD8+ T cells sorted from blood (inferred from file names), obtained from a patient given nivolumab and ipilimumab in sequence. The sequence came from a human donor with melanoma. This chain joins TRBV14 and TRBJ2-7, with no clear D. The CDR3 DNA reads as TGTGCCAGCGCAATGACGGCTAGCTCCTACGAGCAGTACTTC. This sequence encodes CASAMTASSYEQYF.